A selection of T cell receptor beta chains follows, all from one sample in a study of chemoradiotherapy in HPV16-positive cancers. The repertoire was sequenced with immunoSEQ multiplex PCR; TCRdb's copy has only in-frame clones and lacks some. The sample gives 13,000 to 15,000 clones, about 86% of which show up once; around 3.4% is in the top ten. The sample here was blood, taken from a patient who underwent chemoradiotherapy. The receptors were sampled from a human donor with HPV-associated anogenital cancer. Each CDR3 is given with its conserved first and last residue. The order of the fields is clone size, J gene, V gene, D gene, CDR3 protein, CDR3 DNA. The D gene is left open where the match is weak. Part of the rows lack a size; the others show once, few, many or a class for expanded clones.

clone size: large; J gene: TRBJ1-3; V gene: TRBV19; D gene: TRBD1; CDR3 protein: CASRTTGGSGNTIYF; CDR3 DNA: TGTGCCAGTAGGACTACAGGGGGCTCTGGAAACACCATATATTTT
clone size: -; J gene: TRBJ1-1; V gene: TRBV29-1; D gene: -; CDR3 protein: CSSGFGYTEAFF; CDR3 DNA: TGCAGCTCGGGGTTCGGATACACTGAAGCTTTCTTT
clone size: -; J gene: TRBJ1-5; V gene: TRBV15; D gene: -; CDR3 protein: CATSRDLGGGSNQPQHF; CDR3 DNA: TGTGCCACCAGCAGAGATTTGGGGGGCGGAAGCAATCAGCCCCAGCATTTT
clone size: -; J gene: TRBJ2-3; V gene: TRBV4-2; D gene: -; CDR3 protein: CASSQEGGADTQYF; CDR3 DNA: TGTGCCAGCAGCCAGGAGGGGGGGGCAGATACGCAGTATTTT
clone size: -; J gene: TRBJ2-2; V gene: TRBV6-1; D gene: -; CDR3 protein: CASSLGGTNTGELFF; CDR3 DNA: TGTGCCAGTTCCCTAGGGGGGACGAACACCGGGGAGCTGTTTTTT
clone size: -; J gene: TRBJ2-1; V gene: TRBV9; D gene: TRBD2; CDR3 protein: CASSVDSGSANEQFF; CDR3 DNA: TGTGCCAGCAGCGTAGATAGCGGGAGTGCAAATGAGCAGTTCTTC
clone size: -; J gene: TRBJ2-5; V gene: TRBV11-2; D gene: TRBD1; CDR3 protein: CASSLGWQGDQETQYF; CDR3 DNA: TGTGCCAGCAGCTTAGGATGGCAGGGGGACCAAGAGACCCAGTACTTC
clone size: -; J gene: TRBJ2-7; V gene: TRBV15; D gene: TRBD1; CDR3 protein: CATSAATGAYEQYF; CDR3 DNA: TGTGCCACCAGCGCAGCAACAGGGGCTTACGAGCAGTACTTC
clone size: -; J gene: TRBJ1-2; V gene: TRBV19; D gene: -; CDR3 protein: CASSGGTNYGYTF; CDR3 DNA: TGTGCCAGTAGCGGGGGAACTAACTATGGCTACACCTTC
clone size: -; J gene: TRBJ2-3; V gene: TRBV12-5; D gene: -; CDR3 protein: CASMGVGDTQYF; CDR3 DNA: TGTGCTAGTATGGGGGTGGGAGATACGCAGTATTTT
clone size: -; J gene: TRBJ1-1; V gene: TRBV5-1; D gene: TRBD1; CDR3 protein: CASSFTQGQKGEAFF; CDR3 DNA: TGCGCCAGCAGCTTCACCCAGGGACAGAAGGGTGAAGCTTTCTTT
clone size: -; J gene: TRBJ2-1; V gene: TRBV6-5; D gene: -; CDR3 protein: CASSLGLGEQFF; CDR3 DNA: TGTGCCAGCAGCCTCGGACTGGGCGAGCAGTTCTTC
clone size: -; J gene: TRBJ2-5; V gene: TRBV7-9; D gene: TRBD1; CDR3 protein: CASTTGDRETQYF; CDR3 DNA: TGTGCCAGCACCACAGGGGACCGGGAGACCCAGTACTTC
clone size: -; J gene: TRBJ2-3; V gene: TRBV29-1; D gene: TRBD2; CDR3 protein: CSVEDLISGRPTDTQYF; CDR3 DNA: TGCAGCGTTGAAGATCTGATCAGCGGGAGGCCCACAGATACGCAGTATTTT
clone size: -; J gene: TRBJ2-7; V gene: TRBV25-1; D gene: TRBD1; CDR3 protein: CASSELVTGDSGEQYF; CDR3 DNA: TGTGCCAGCAGTGAATTAGTGACAGGGGACTCTGGCGAGCAGTACTTC
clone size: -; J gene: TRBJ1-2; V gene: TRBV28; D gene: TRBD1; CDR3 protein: CASTSLSGTGVRGYTF; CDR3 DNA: TGTGCCAGCACGAGTCTATCCGGGACAGGGGTTAGGGGCTACACCTTC
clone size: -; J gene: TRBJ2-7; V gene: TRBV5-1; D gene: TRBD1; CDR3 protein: CASSSDRTYEQYF; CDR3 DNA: TGCGCCAGCAGCTCGGACAGGACCTACGAGCAGTACTTC
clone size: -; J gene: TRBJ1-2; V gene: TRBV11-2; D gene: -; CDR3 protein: CASSLTEGPRYGYTF; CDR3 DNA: TGTGCCAGCAGCTTGACCGAGGGGCCTAGATATGGCTACACCTTC
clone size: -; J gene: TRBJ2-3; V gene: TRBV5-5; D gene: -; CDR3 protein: CASTRWGGGGTDTQYF; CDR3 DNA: TGTGCCAGCACCAGGTGGGGAGGGGGCGGCACAGATACGCAGTATTTT
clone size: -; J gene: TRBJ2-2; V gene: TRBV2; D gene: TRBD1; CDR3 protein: CASRSGQGRSTGELFF; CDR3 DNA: TGTGCCAGCAGGAGTGGACAGGGGAGAAGCACCGGGGAGCTGTTTTTT
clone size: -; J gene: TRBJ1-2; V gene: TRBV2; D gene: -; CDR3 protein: CASSVLGGRYGYTF; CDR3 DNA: TGTGCCAGCAGTGTGTTGGGGGGACGCTATGGCTACACCTTC
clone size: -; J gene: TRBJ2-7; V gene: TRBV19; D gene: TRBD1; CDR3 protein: CASSIRTGTGVGEQYF; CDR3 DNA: TGTGCCAGTAGTATAAGGACCGGGACAGGGGTCGGCGAGCAGTACTTC
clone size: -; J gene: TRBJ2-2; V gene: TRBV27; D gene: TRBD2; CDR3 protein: CASSPTPLAGVTNTGELFF; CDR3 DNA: TGTGCCAGCAGTCCCACCCCACTAGCGGGGGTCACGAACACCGGGGAGCTGTTTTTT
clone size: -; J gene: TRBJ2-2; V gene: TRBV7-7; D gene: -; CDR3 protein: CVDGQTANTGELFF; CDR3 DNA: TGTGTGGATGGGCAGACCGCGAACACCGGGGAGCTGTTTTTT
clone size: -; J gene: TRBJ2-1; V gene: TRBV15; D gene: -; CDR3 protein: CATSRDKISSSVYNEQFF; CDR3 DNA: TGTGCCACCAGCAGAGATAAAATAAGCTCCTCCGTGTACAATGAGCAGTTCTTC
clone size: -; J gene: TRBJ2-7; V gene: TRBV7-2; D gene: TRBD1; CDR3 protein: CASSSGQGPYEQYF; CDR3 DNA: TGTGCCAGCAGCTCCGGACAGGGGCCCTACGAGCAGTACTTC
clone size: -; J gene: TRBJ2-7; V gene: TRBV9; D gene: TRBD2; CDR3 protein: CASSALAGASYEQYF; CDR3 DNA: TGTGCCAGCAGCGCCTTAGCGGGGGCCTCCTACGAGCAGTACTTC
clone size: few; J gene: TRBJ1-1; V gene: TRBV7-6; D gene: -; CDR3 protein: CASSSGHNTEAFF; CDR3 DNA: TGTGCCAGCAGCTCGGGACACAACACTGAAGCTTTCTTT
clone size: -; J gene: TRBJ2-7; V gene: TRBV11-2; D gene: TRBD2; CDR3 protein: CASSSLAGGPREQYF; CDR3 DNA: TGTGCCAGCAGCTCACTAGCGGGAGGCCCGCGGGAGCAGTACTTC
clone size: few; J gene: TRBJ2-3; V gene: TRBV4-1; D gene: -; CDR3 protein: CASSQVAGGGEADTQYF; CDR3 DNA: TGCGCCAGCAGCCAAGTAGCTGGAGGGGGCGAAGCAGATACGCAGTATTTT
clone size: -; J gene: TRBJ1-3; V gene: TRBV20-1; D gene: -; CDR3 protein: CSPRGGNTIYF; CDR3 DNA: TGCAGCCCGAGAGGCGGAAACACCATATATTTT
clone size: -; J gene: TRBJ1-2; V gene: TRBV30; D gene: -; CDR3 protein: CAWSVYGRNYGYTF; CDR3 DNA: TGTGCCTGGAGTGTTTACGGCAGAAACTATGGCTACACCTTC
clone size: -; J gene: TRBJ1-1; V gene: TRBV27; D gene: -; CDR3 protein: CATNPGGRTNTEAFF; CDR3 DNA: TGTGCCACCAACCCTGGTGGTAGGACAAACACTGAAGCTTTCTTT
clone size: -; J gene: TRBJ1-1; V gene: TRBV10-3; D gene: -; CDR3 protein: CAISGQDTEAFF; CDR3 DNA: TGTGCCATCAGTGGACAGGACACTGAAGCTTTCTTT
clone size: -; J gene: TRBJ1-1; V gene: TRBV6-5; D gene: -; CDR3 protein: CASSRTVGEAFF; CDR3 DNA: TGTGCCAGCAGTAGGACAGTAGGTGAAGCTTTCTTT
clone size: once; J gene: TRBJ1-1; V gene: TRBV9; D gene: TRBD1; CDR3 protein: CASSFRDRATDTEAFF; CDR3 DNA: TGTGCCAGCAGCTTCCGGGACAGGGCAACGGACACTGAAGCTTTCTTT